This TCR beta chain comes out of a study of T cell responses to AZD1222 COVID-19 vaccine. Study-wide points: The span of vaccine-associated CD4 TCRs extended across spike, with dominance at 160-218 and 743-854.

About this clone: Antigen: not known.

The V end was cut by 8 bases, the J end by 4 bases, with 8 bases between. The CDR3 consists of 11 residues. Germline V gene data show CDR1 as MNHEY and CDR2 as SMNVEV (reference sequence). Generated by immunoSEQ multiplex PCR, the TCRdb table keeps only in-frame clones and is missing some. The sample records some 170,000 clones, 70% to 90% being singletons. The chain couples TRBV27 to TRBJ1-1; D is possibly TRBD1 (6 bases). The sequenced sample was peripheral blood, obtained 28 days after the second AZD1222 dose. This TCR was recovered from an adult who received the AZD1222 COVID-19 vaccine. In nucleotides, the CDR3 is TGTGCCAGCCAGGGGTTCACTGAAGCTTTCTTT. This translates into CASQGFTEAFF.